Shown below are 20 T cell receptor beta chains from a single sample sequenced in a study of cytomegalovirus exposure and HLA in healthy donors. Profiling relied on immunoSEQ multiplex PCR, and the TCRdb table lists in-frame clones only, not all of them. Found here are approximately 300,000 clones, approximately 90% of them singletons; the top ten hold around 0.84%. Source material: PBMCs. The receptors come from a woman between 18 and 30 years old in good health and CMV-seronegative.

The chain recombines TRBV9 with TRBJ1-2, with D uncertain. There are 15 residues in the CDR3. V was pared by 0 bases and J by 2 bases, with 11 bases between. CDR1 is SGDLS and CDR2 is YYNGEE in the germline V gene. For the CDR3, the DNA is TGTGCCAGCAGCGTAGAGAGCGGCTCAAACTATGGCTACACCTTC. Protein sequence: CASSVESGSNYGYTF.

The chain employs TRBV2 and TRBJ1-1, with a weak D call TRBD1 (6 bases). Germline values: CDR1 SNHLY, CDR2 FYNNEI. The CDR3 is made up of 12 amino acids. V dropped 6 bases and J dropped 8 bases, with 13 bases sitting between them. The CDR3 bases are TGTGCCAGCAGAAGGTCCCAGGGGGAAGCTTTCTTT. Amino acids: CASRRSQGEAFF.

The CDR3 region is CASSLYVSGGAFF. In DNA, the CDR3 is TGTGCCAGCAGCTTGTATGTTTCAGGAGGAGCTTTCTTT. The chain uses TRBV5-6 and TRBJ1-1; D is unclear. Trimming took 1 base from V and 10 from J, leaving 14 bases between them. This CDR3 comprises 13 residues. Looked up from germline, CDR1 is SGHDT and CDR2 is YYEEEE.

The rearrangement joins TRBV27 to TRBJ2-2, with D perhaps matching TRBD2 (5 bases). V was pared by 5 bases and J by 3 bases, with 16 bases between. The length of the CDR3 is 16 residues. The germline V gene encodes CDR1 MNHEY and CDR2 SMNVEV (reference sequence). The DNA for the CDR3 is TGTGCCAGCAGTCCGAGGGCCCCGACTTACACCGGGGAGCTGTTTTTT. Encoded protein: CASSPRAPTYTGELFF.

The V call is TRBV9, the J call TRBJ2-7; the D gene is possibly TRBD1 (5 bases). Between the trimmed V and J ends, which lost 3 bases and 6 bases, there was a span of 13 bases. CDR1 and CDR2 from the germline V gene are SGDLS and YYNGEE. This CDR3 region has 13 residues. For the CDR3, the DNA is TGTGCCAGCAGCGAAGGGGTTTGGGGCGAGCAGTACTTC. Its protein product is CASSEGVWGEQYF.

The chain carries TRBV7-2 and TRBJ1-5; 10 bases align to TRBD1. The CDR3 length is 15 residues. Germline assignment: CDR1 SGHTA and CDR2 FQGNSA. V shed 1 base and J 6 bases; nucleotides not matched to a gene: 3. The CDR3 nucleotides read TGTGCCAGCAGCTTAGGAGGACAGGGGGGTCAGCCCCAGCATTTT. It translates to CASSLGGQGGQPQHF. Full variable domain (outside the CDR3, taken from reference TRBV7-2 and TRBJ1-5): GAGVSQSPSNKVTEKGKDVELRCDPISGHTALYWYRQSLGQGLEFLIYFQGNSAPDKSGLPSDRFSAERTGGSVSTLTIQRTQQEDSAVYLCASSLGGQGGQPQHFGDGTRLSIL.

The chain recombines TRBV6-5 with TRBJ2-7, with no clear D. CDR1 is MNHEY, CDR2 SVGAGI, per germline. V was pared by 2 bases and J by 0 bases, with 5 bases between. The CDR3 extends over 13 amino acids. Here the CDR3 reads CASSYGFSYEQYF. The DNA for the CDR3 is TGTGCCAGCAGTTACGGCTTCTCCTACGAGCAGTACTTC.

As concerns this clone: The identical CDR3 is also encoded by other nucleotide sequences in the sample. The V call is TRBV9, the J call TRBJ2-1; possible D gene TRBD2, 6 bases. The germline V gene encodes CDR1 SGDLS and CDR2 YYNGEE. Deletions cut 0 bases from V and 5 bases from J, with 9 bases between. The CDR3 extends over 14 amino acids. The CDR3 DNA is TGTGCCAGCAGCGTAGCCCCGGGGGACAATGAGCAGTTCTTC. Its translation is CASSVAPGDNEQFF.

This rearrangement joins TRBV27 to TRBJ1-1; TRBD1 is a possible D gene (5 bases). V was pared by 7 bases and J by 6 bases, with 12 bases between. There are 12 residues in the CDR3. Per germline, CDR1 MNHEY and CDR2 SMNVEV (reference sequence). This chain's CDR3 is CASNSGISEAFF. The CDR3 DNA follows: TGTGCCAGCAACTCAGGGATCTCTGAAGCTTTCTTT.

A few counts support this clone. The chain is built from TRBV6-4 and TRBJ2-5, with a possible D match to TRBD2 (6 bases). V was cut by 6 bases and J by 4 bases, with 15 bases left in between. Germline V CDR1 and CDR2: MRHNA, SNTAGT. CDR3 length: 14 residues. DNA of the CDR3: TGTGCCAGCAGCCCCACTGGGACTGGAGAGACCCAGTACTTC. It encodes CASSPTGTGETQYF.

This clone was detected only a few times. The rearrangement links TRBV18 to TRBJ2-1; 9 bases line up with TRBD2. V shed 0 bases and J 0 bases; nucleotides not matched to a gene: 3. The germline V gene encodes CDR1 KGHSH and CDR2 LQKENI. This CDR3 has 17 residues. The DNA of the CDR3 is TGTGCCAGCTCACCACCTATTAGCGGGAGCTCCTACAATGAGCAGTTCTTC. Protein product: CASSPPISGSSYNEQFF.

The rearrangement links TRBV6-4 to TRBJ2-1, with 11 bases that match TRBD1. With 5 bases clipped from V and 7 bases from J, the junction kept 1 base outside the gene matches. Germline values: CDR1 MRHNA, CDR2 SNTAGT. The CDR3 loop spans 13 amino acids. CDR3 nucleotides: TGTGCCAGCAGTCGGGACAGGGGGAATGAGCAGTTCTTC. Protein sequence: CASSRDRGNEQFF.

The CDR3, as DNA: TGTGCCAGTACCGGGACAGGGGCTGTTCTAGCCGGGGAGCTGTTTTTT. Residues: CASTGTGAVLAGELFF. The rearrangement links TRBV19 to TRBJ2-2; 10 bases agree with TRBD1. The CDR3 totals 16 residues. Germline trimming cut 7 bases from V and 6 bases from J; bases unmatched to any gene: 11. Germline V CDR1 and CDR2: LNHDA, SQIVND (reference sequence). Full variable domain (missing parts from reference TRBV19 and TRBJ2-2): DGGITQSPKYLFRKEGQNVTLSCEQNLNHDAMYWYRQDPGQGLRLIYYSQIVNDFQKGDIAEGYSVSREKKESFPLTVTSAQKNPTAFYLCASTGTGAVLAGELFFGEGSRLTVL.

The genes are TRBV9 and TRBJ2-2, with 9 bases identical to TRBD1. This CDR3 region has 16 residues. Germline V gives CDR1 SGDLS, CDR2 YYNGEE. Trimming at V came to 4 bases and at J to 3 bases, leaving 7 bases not matched to a gene. CDR3 amino acids: CASSTRGTGHTGELFF. The CDR3 DNA follows: TGTGCCAGCAGCACCCGGGGGACAGGGCACACCGGGGAGCTGTTTTTT.

This chain links TRBV9 with TRBJ1-5, with TRBD1 identical over 9 bases. The CDR3 runs 16 residues. Trimming removed 3 bases from V and 1 base from J; junction bases left unmatched: 5. The germline V gene encodes CDR1 SGDLS and CDR2 YYNGEE. For the CDR3, the DNA is TGTGCCAGCAGCGGTCGGGGACAGGGAAGCAATCAGCCCCAGCATTTT. Translated, it gives CASSGRGQGSNQPQHF.

The rearrangement uses TRBV18 and TRBJ1-1, with D uncertain. V was trimmed by 6 bases and J by 4 bases, leaving 15 bases between them. Germline-derived CDR1 and CDR2 are KGHSH and LQKENI. The CDR3 consists of 14 residues. CDR3 sequence (DNA): TGTGCCAGCTCTCCTCAGGATCGGTTCACTGAAGCTTTCTTT. It codes for CASSPQDRFTEAFF.

This chain's CDR3 is CASSGTGVYEKLFF. The CDR3 DNA reads as TGTGCCAGCAGTGGGACAGGGGTTTATGAAAAACTGTTTTTT. The rearrangement uses TRBV28 and TRBJ1-4, with 10 bases identical to TRBD1. The CDR3 consists of 14 residues. Trimming took 5 bases from V and 6 from J; bases not matched to a gene: 3. CDR1 is MDHEN, CDR2 SYDVKM, per germline.

This chain uses TRBV6-5 with TRBJ1-1; D remains ambiguous. V was cut by 6 bases and J by 7 bases, with 9 bases left in between. Per the germline V gene, CDR1 is MNHEY and CDR2 is SVGAGI. CDR3 length equals 11 residues. Written as DNA, the CDR3 is TGTGCCAGCAGGTCAGGCCTTGAAGCTTTCTTT. Translation gives CASRSGLEAFF.

The chain couples TRBV6-6 to TRBJ2-2, with a tentative D call TRBD1 (5 bases). V lost 2 bases and J 7 bases, leaving 11 bases between the germline ends. In germline, CDR1 is MNHNY, CDR2 SVGAGI (reference sequence). CDR3 length: 14 amino acids. The CDR3 here is CASSYVRDIGELFF. The CDR3, as DNA: TGTGCCAGCAGTTACGTCAGGGATATCGGGGAGCTGTTTTTT.

V is TRBV7-9 and J is TRBJ2-7, with 7 positions matching TRBD2. The germline V gene encodes CDR1 SEHNR and CDR2 FQNEAQ (reference sequence). Trimming took 8 bases from V and 1 from J; bases not matched to a gene: 5. CDR3 size: 13 residues. The CDR3 region is CASVGRRSYEQYF. For the CDR3, the DNA is TGTGCCAGCGTCGGGAGGCGGTCCTACGAGCAGTACTTC.